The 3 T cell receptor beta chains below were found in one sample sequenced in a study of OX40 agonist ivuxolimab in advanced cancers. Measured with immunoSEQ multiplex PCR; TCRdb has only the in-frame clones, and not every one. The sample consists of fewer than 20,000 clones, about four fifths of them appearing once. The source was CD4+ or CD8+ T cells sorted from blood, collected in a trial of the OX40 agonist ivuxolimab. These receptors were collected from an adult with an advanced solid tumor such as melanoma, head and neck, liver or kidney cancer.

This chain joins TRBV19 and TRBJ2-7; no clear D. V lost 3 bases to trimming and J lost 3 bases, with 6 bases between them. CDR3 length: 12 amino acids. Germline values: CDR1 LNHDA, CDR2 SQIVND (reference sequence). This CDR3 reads CASSIDGYEQYF. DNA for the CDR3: TGTGCCAGTAGTATCGATGGCTACGAGCAGTACTTC.

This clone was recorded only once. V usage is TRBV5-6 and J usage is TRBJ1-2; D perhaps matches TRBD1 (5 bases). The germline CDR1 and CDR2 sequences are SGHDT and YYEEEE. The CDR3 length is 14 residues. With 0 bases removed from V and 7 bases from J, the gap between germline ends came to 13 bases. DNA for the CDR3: TGTGCCAGCAGCTTGGCACAGGAGAAGGGTGGCTACACCTTC. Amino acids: CASSLAQEKGGYTF.

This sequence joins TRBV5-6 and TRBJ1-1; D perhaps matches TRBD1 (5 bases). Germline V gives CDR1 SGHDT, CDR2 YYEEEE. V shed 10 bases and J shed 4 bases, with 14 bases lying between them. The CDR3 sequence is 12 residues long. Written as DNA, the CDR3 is TGTGCCGCGGGGGGTCCGAGCACTGAAGCTTTCTTT. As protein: CAAGGPSTEAFF.